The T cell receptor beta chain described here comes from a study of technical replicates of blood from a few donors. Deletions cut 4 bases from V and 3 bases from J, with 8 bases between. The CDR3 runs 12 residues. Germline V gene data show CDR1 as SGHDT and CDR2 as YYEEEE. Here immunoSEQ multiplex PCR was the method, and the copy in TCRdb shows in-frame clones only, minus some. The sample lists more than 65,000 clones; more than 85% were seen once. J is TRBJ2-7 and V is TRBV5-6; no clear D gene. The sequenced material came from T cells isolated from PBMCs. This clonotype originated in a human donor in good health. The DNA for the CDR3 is TGTGCCAGCAGCCTAGTAAGCTACGAGCAGTACTTC. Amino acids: CASSLVSYEQYF.